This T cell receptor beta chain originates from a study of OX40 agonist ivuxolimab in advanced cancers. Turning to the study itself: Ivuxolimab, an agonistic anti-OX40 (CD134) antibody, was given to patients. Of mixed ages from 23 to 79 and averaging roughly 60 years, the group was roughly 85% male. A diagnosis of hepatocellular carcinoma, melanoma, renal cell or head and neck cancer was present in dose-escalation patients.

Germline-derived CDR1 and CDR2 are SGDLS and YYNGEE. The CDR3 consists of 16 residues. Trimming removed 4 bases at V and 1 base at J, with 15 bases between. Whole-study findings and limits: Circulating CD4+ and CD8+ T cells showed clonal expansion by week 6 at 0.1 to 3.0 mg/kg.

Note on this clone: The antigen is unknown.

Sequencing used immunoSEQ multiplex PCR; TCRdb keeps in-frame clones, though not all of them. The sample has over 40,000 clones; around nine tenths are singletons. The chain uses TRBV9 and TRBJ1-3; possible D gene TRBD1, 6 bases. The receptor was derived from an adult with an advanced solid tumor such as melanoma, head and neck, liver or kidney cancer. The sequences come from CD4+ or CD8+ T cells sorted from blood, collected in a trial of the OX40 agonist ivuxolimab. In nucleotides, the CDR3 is TGTGCCAGCAGCCTTGGCAGGGGTGGATCTGGAAACACCATATATTTT. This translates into CASSLGRGGSGNTIYF.